This T cell receptor (beta chain) was captured in a study of blood T cell repertoires in COVID-19. Losses at the gene ends were 1 base for V and 5 bases for J; bases not matched to a gene: 3. This CDR3 is built from 14 residues. Germline V gene sequence: CDR1 KGHSH, CDR2 LQKENI. The protocol was immunoSEQ multiplex PCR, while the TCRdb copy is restricted to in-frame clones and leaves out a portion. The sample holds fewer than 250,000 clones, 84% seen once. V usage is TRBV18 and J usage is TRBJ2-7; TRBD1 matches at 9 bases. This receptor was obtained from a woman aged 80 or over with COVID-19, enrolled during active disease. The sequenced material came from peripheral blood. The CDR3 loop is CASSPRQGVHEQYV. CDR3 bases: TGTGCCAGCTCACCACGACAGGGGGTCCACGAGCAGTACGTC.